The 23 T cell receptor beta chains given below trace back to one sample, sequenced in a study of blood T cell repertoires in COVID-19. TCRdb keeps only in-frame clones here, not all; method: immunoSEQ multiplex PCR. The data contain around 70,000 clones, roughly 80% of them singletons. The sample comprised peripheral blood. These TCRs come from a human donor in a cohort sampled during active COVID-19.

The chain uses TRBV6-2 or TRBV6-3 and TRBJ2-1; 13 bases line up with TRBD2. J was trimmed by 9 bases and V by 4 bases; bases with no gene match: 6. Germline assignment: CDR1 MNHEY and CDR2 SVGEGT. This CDR3 is 15 amino acids long. In DNA, the CDR3 is TGTGCCAGCAGTTCCACTAGCGGGGGGGCGGGTGAGCAGTTCTTC. It specifies CASSSTSGGAGEQFF.

The J gene is TRBJ2-7, the V gene TRBV28, with TRBD1 matching 8 bases. Looked up from germline, CDR1 is MDHEN and CDR2 is SYDVKM. Germline trimming cut 2 bases from V and 3 bases from J; bases unmatched to any gene: 3. The CDR3 spans 14 residues. CDR3 coding DNA: TGTGCCAGCAGTTTAGGGGACAGGCTCTACGAGCAGTACTTC. Residues: CASSLGDRLYEQYF.

The rearrangement joins TRBV11-2 to TRBJ2-5; D ambiguous. CDR1 and CDR2 from the germline V gene are SGHAT and FQNNGV. This CDR3 has 15 residues. V dropped 5 bases and J dropped 5 bases, with 18 bases sitting between them. The CDR3 protein is CASSPRFTSEETQYF. The CDR3 DNA reads as TGTGCCAGCAGCCCGAGGTTCACCTCGGAGGAGACCCAGTACTTC. Full variable domain (rest looked up from reference TRBV11-2 and TRBJ2-5): EAGVAQSPRYKIIEKRQSVAFWCNPISGHATLYWYQQILGQGPKLLIQFQNNGVVDDSQLPKDRFSAERLKGVDSTLKIQPAKLEDSAVYLCASSPRFTSEETQYFGPGTRLLVL.

The V call is TRBV29-1, the J call TRBJ2-1; D may be TRBD1 (5 bases). The V gene lost 1 base and the J gene lost 0 bases, with 13 bases spanning the gap. This CDR3 comprises 16 residues. Germline lookup yields CDR1 SQVTM and CDR2 ANQGSEA. Here the CDR3 DNA reads TGCAGCGTTGAAGGGGGCCGAAGTTACTCCTACAATGAGCAGTTCTTC. Protein sequence: CSVEGGRSYSYNEQFF.

The CDR3 DNA reads TGTGCCAATAGGACAGACGGACTATTTTTGAAGCGCGTGCAGTTCTTC. Translating it yields CANRTDGLFLKRVQFF. The chain couples TRBV19 to TRBJ2-1; D might be TRBD1 or TRBD2, each matching 6 bases. CDR1 LNHDA and CDR2 SQIVND come from the germline V gene (reference sequence). The CDR3 contains 16 residues. V lost 10 bases to trimming and J lost 12 bases, with 31 bases between them. The full variable domain, rest sourced from reference TRBV19 and TRBJ2-1, is DGGITQSPKYLFRKEGQNVTLSCEQNLNHDAMYWYRQDPGQGLRLIYYSQIVNDFQKGDIAEGYSVSREKKESFPLTVTSAQKNPTAFYLCANRTDGLFLKRVQFFGPGTRLTVL.

The gene calls are TRBV21-1 and TRBJ2-7; the D call in the table, TRBD2, was not verified against the DNA. TRBV21-1 is flagged as a pseudogene. CDR3 size: 18 residues. Written as DNA, the CDR3 is TGTGCCAGCAGCAAATCGAGGGTCGGGCAGGTTCGATCCTACGAGCAGTACGTC. It yields the protein CASSKSRVGQVRSYEQYV.

The chain employs TRBV7-2 and TRBJ2-1; tentatively, D is TRBD2 (5 bases). There are 13 residues in the CDR3. Per the germline V gene, CDR1 is SGHTA and CDR2 is FQGNSA. V lost 4 bases, J lost 2 bases, and 6 bases lay in between. CDR3 nucleotides: TGTGCCAGCAGCTCGGGGACCTACAATGAGCAGTTCTTC. It yields the protein CASSSGTYNEQFF.

V and J are TRBV3-1 (or the pseudogene TRBV3-2) and TRBJ2-1; TRBD2 matches 9 bases. Germline-derived CDR1 and CDR2 are LGHDT and YNNKEL (reference sequence). V shed 1 base, J shed 10 bases, and the junction held 8 bases outside the gene matches. This CDR3 spans 15 amino acids. The CDR3 loop is CASSQGKAGGREQFF. The CDR3 nucleotides are TGTGCCAGCAGCCAAGGGAAAGCGGGGGGCCGCGAGCAGTTCTTC.

The chain links TRBV13 to TRBJ1-6; TRBD1 matches at 10 bases. V dropped 6 bases and J dropped 0; count of bases not matched to a gene: 11. The CDR3 extends over 19 amino acids. The germline V gene encodes CDR1 PRHDT and CDR2 FYEKMQ (reference sequence). CDR3 sequence reads: CASRRRTGGLSSYNSPLHF. Here the CDR3 DNA reads TGTGCCAGCAGGCGTCGGACAGGGGGATTGAGCTCCTATAATTCACCCCTCCACTTT.

This chain uses TRBV18 with TRBJ1-4; D ambiguous. The V end was cut by 3 bases, the J end by 4 bases, with 12 bases between. The length of the CDR3 is 15 residues. CDR1 is KGHSH and CDR2 is LQKENI in the germline V gene. CDR3 bases: TGTGCCAGCTCACCCCAGCGGAGGGATAATGAAAAACTGTTTTTT. The encoded protein is CASSPQRRDNEKLFF.

V and J are TRBV28 and TRBJ1-4; 7 bases map to TRBD1. V gave up 5 bases and J gave up 5 bases; unmatched junction bases: 5. The CDR3 totals 14 residues. Germline V gene sequence: CDR1 MDHEN, CDR2 SYDVKM. The CDR3 nucleotides read TGTGCCAGCAGTCCCAGGGGGTGGAATGAAAAACTGTTTTTT. Translation: CASSPRGWNEKLFF.

The V call is TRBV7-9, the J call TRBJ1-1; a possible D gene is TRBD1 (6 bases). The V end lost 5 bases, the J end lost 6 bases, and 16 bases lay between the germline ends. Germline V lookup: CDR1 SEHNR, CDR2 FQNEAQ (reference sequence). This CDR3 contains 14 residues. This CDR3 is CASSLLGAAAEAFF. The CDR3 region has the DNA TGTGCCAGCAGCCTCTTGGGGGCGGCGGCTGAAGCTTTCTTT.

The chain recombines TRBV7-2 with TRBJ1-4; D is perhaps TRBD1 (5 bases). Per the germline V gene, CDR1 is SGHTA and CDR2 is FQGNSA. V was cut by 3 bases and J by 7 bases, with 18 bases left in between. The CDR3 extends over 16 amino acids. CDR3 DNA sequence: TGTGCCAGCAGCTTGACGCCGGCGGGGGGTGGTGAAAAACTGTTTTTT. Its translation is CASSLTPAGGGEKLFF.

This clone has at least ten counts. The V gene is TRBV19, the J gene TRBJ2-1; TRBD1 might be the D (5 bases). The CDR3 runs 14 residues. Germline V gives CDR1 LNHDA, CDR2 SQIVND (reference sequence). Trimming removed 3 bases at V and 3 bases at J, with 9 bases between. CDR3 sequence (DNA): TGTGCCAGTAGTATCGCTGACAGCTACAATGAGCAGTTCTTC. Its protein is CASSIADSYNEQFF.

This chain uses TRBV28 with TRBJ2-2, with D possibly matching TRBD1 (6 bases). The CDR3 is made up of 14 amino acids. Trimming took off 7 bases at V and 5 bases at J, with 14 bases between the two ends. From germline, CDR1 is MDHEN and CDR2 SYDVKM. For the CDR3, the DNA is TGTGCCAGCAAGGAGACAGGACGTACCGGGGAGCTGTTTTTT. Protein product: CASKETGRTGELFF. Full variable domain (rest looked up from reference TRBV28 and TRBJ2-2): DVKVTQSSRYLVKRTGEKVFLECVQDMDHENMFWYRQDPGLGLRLIYFSYDVKMKEKGDIPEGYSVSREKKERFSLILESASTNQTSMYLCASKETGRTGELFFGEGSRLTVL.

This clone was observed a few times. The V and J genes are TRBV28 and TRBJ2-7; 10 bases line up with TRBD1. This CDR3 is built from 15 residues. Losses at the gene ends were 3 bases for V and 3 bases for J; bases not matched to a gene: 5. Germline V CDR1 and CDR2: MDHEN, SYDVKM. The chain's CDR3 is CASSLGTGDYYEQYF. The CDR3 DNA is TGTGCCAGCAGTTTGGGGACAGGGGACTACTACGAGCAGTACTTC.

This clone was counted only a few times. This chain joins TRBV19 and TRBJ1-2, with a possible D match to TRBD1 (5 bases). The CDR3 is made up of 12 amino acids. Trimming stripped 9 bases from V and 8 bases from J, with 16 bases between. The V gene's germline CDR1 is LNHDA and CDR2 SQIVND (reference sequence). The CDR3 DNA reads as TGTGCCAGCCAGACAGAGTTAAGAGGCTACACCTTC. Its protein product is CASQTELRGYTF.

This sequence joins TRBV5-1 and TRBJ1-4; 8 nucleotides agree with TRBD1. Germline-derived CDR1 and CDR2 are SGHRS and YFSETQ. V was pared by 5 bases and J by 3 bases, with 3 bases of the junction left unmatched. CDR3 length: 14 amino acids. The CDR3: CASRDRASNEKLFF. The CDR3 DNA is TGCGCCAGCAGGGACAGGGCATCTAATGAAAAACTGTTTTTT.

The J gene is TRBJ2-3, the V gene TRBV5-5; D call uncertain. The germline V gene encodes CDR1 SGHKS and CDR2 YYEKEE (reference sequence). V was pared by 1 base and J by 2 bases, with 8 bases between. The CDR3 loop spans 14 amino acids. The CDR3 DNA follows: TGTGCCAGCAGCTTGACACAGCTCACAGATACGCAGTATTTT. Amino acid sequence: CASSLTQLTDTQYF.

V and J are TRBV7-3 and TRBJ2-1; D is unresolved. Germline values: CDR1 SGHTA, CDR2 FQGTGA. This CDR3 is 15 amino acids long. V gave up 0 bases and J gave up 2 bases, with 8 bases separating them. The DNA of the CDR3 is TGTGCCAGCAGCTTAACGAGGAGCCCCTACAATGAGCAGTTCTTC. Its translation is CASSLTRSPYNEQFF. The full variable domain, completed using reference TRBV7-3 and TRBJ2-1, is GAGVSQTPSNKVTEKGKYVELRCDPISGHTALYWYRQSLGQGPEFLIYFQGTGAADDSGLPNDRFFAVRPEGSVSTLKIQRTERGDSAVYLCASSLTRSPYNEQFFGPGTRLTVL.

The gene calls are TRBV4-1 and TRBJ1-2; tentative D call: TRBD1 (5 bases). Germline V gene sequence: CDR1 MGHRA, CDR2 YSYEKL. With 3 bases removed from V and 8 bases from J, the gap between germline ends came to 22 bases. The CDR3 spans 16 residues. CDR3 residues: CASSQSSPGILGGYTF. CDR3 bases: TGCGCCAGCAGCCAGAGCTCTCCAGGGATTTTAGGCGGCTACACCTTC.

The chain couples TRBV7-9 to TRBJ1-2, with 7 bases fitting TRBD1. Germline loops: CDR1 SEHNR, CDR2 FQNEAQ (reference sequence). The ends lost 5 bases at V and 8 bases at J; junction bases unmatched: 14. The CDR3 has 15 residues. The CDR3 sequence is CASSARGQSGEGYTF. The DNA for the CDR3 is TGTGCCAGCAGCGCCCGGGGACAGTCCGGGGAAGGCTACACCTTC.

This chain connects TRBV5-1 to TRBJ1-4, with TRBD1 as a possible D gene (5 bases). Trimming took 0 bases from V and 5 from J, leaving 8 bases between them. This CDR3 region has 14 residues. CDR1 is SGHRS, CDR2 YFSETQ, per germline. CDR3 amino acids: CASSLGGINEKLFF. In DNA form, the CDR3 reads TGCGCCAGCAGCTTGGGGGGCATCAATGAAAAACTGTTTTTT.